The clone carrying this T cell receptor beta chain is a singleton in its sample. Antigen: not known. The data originate from a study of Ad26.COV2.S vaccination and SARS-CoV-2 variants. Study details: Administration of Ad26.COV2.S was intramuscular, either once or twice 56 days apart.

Generated by immunoSEQ multiplex PCR, the TCRdb table keeps only in-frame clones and is missing some. This table holds around 400,000 clones, about four fifths found once. Study outcomes and limitations: Reportedly, after vaccination the spike-specific CD8+ and CD4+ T cell responses displayed substantial breadth. Measurement of non-spike TCR breadth gave similar results in vaccine and placebo recipients.

Sample treatment: over 15 received Ad26.COV2.S at low or high dose, single or two shots; about 5 received placebo; per-sample allocation not given. Following the first vaccine or placebo injection, samples were taken on day 63. Cohort 1b enrolled adults aged 18-55 years in Boston. CDR3 length: 15 residues. V shed 1 base, J shed 6 bases, and the junction held 6 bases outside the gene matches. CDR1 is LGHNA and CDR2 is YNFKEQ in the germline V gene. The sequence came from a person aged 18-60 years who received the Ad26.COV2.S COVID-19 vaccine or a placebo. Sequenced material: peripheral blood, taken in a trial of Ad26.COV2.S vaccine versus placebo. This rearrangement joins TRBV4-2 to TRBJ2-1; 7 nucleotides match TRBD2. The CDR3 sequence: CASSQVPAGSNEQFF. As DNA, the CDR3 is TGTGCCAGCAGCCAAGTCCCAGCGGGGTCCAATGAGCAGTTCTTC.